The clone carrying this T cell receptor beta chain was recorded once. The CDR3 extends over 12 amino acids. The V gene's germline CDR1 is SQVTM and CDR2 ANQGSEA. Deletions cut 7 bases from V and 3 bases from J, with 12 bases between. The sample originates from a study of control samples from healthy donors and cancer patients. The method was immunoSEQ multiplex PCR; TCRdb's version includes in-frame clones alone and lacks a portion of them. This repertoire shows 170,000 or so clones, 90% to 95% found once; its top ten account for 1.2% to 1.5%. Sequencing was carried out using blood. This TCR was recovered from a woman under 30 in good health. This sequence joins TRBV29-1 and TRBJ1-1, with a tentative D call TRBD1 (6 bases). The DNA for the CDR3 is TGCAGCGCAGAGACAGGTTACACTGAAGCTTTCTTT. This encodes CSAETGYTEAFF.